One and the same sample provided the 24 T cell receptor beta chains below, sequenced in a study of blood T cell repertoires in COVID-19. Generated by immunoSEQ multiplex PCR, the TCRdb table keeps only in-frame clones and is missing some. The sample holds approximately 20,000 clones; 82% are singletons and the top ten take about 6%. The sequenced sample consisted of peripheral blood. The receptors derive from a human donor in a cohort sampled during active COVID-19.

The chain recombines TRBV7-9 with TRBJ2-2; tentative D call: TRBD2 (5 bases). The CDR3 runs 15 residues. The V end was cut by 2 bases, the J end by 6 bases, with 13 bases between. Germline V gives CDR1 SEHNR, CDR2 FQNEAQ (reference sequence). The CDR3 is CASSLTRDEAGELFF. The CDR3 nucleotides read TGTGCCAGCAGCTTAACGAGGGATGAGGCCGGGGAGCTGTTTTTT.

The gene calls are TRBV12-3 or TRBV12-4 and TRBJ1-1, with 9 bases that match TRBD1. The CDR3 covers 13 residues. Trimming cost V 5 bases and J 7 bases; bases outside gene matches: 5. The CDR3: CASSLQGAIEAFF. CDR3 coding DNA: TGTGCCAGCAGTCTACAGGGGGCAATTGAAGCTTTCTTT.

The rearrangement uses TRBV28 and TRBJ2-3; D is perhaps TRBD2 (5 bases). Looked up from germline, CDR1 is MDHEN and CDR2 is SYDVKM. The CDR3 runs 14 residues. V was clipped by 6 bases and J by 4 bases, with 14 bases between them. The CDR3 loop is CASRTLGGADTQYF. Here the CDR3 DNA reads TGTGCCAGCAGGACTCTAGGAGGCGCAGATACGCAGTATTTT. The variable domain in full, with the rest retrieved from reference TRBV28 and TRBJ2-3, is DVKVTQSSRYLVKRTGEKVFLECVQDMDHENMFWYRQDPGLGLRLIYFSYDVKMKEKGDIPEGYSVSREKKERFSLILESASTNQTSMYLCASRTLGGADTQYFGPGTRLTVL.

This chain uses TRBV6-5 with TRBJ2-1; TRBD2 aligns across 7 bases. Germline trimming cut 6 bases from V and 1 base from J; bases unmatched to any gene: 6. This CDR3 has 15 amino acids. From germline, CDR1 is MNHEY and CDR2 SVGAGI. DNA of the CDR3: TGTGCCAGCAGGGTTGTTAGCGGGTCCTACAATGAGCAGTTCTTC. Protein sequence: CASRVVSGSYNEQFF.

The chain carries TRBV27 and TRBJ2-7; 7 nucleotides line up with TRBD1. Germline V lookup: CDR1 MNHEY, CDR2 SMNVEV (reference sequence). V was pared by 0 bases and J by 1 base, with 15 bases of the junction left unmatched. The CDR3 covers 19 residues. CDR3 DNA sequence: TGTGCCAGCAGTTTATCGAACGGACTTGGGACAGCCCATTCCTACGAGCAGTACTTC. As protein: CASSLSNGLGTAHSYEQYF.

The chain uses TRBV6-6 and TRBJ2-1; 8 bases align to TRBD1. The CDR3 totals 15 residues. Germline CDR1 is MNHNY and CDR2 is SVGAGI (reference sequence). The V segment lost 6 bases and the J segment 4 bases; nucleotides outside the gene matches: 8. In DNA, the CDR3 is TGTGCCAGCAGCCCTGTCGGACAGGGTTACAATGAGCAGTTCTTC. It is translated as CASSPVGQGYNEQFF.

V is TRBV19 and J is TRBJ2-7; D is perhaps TRBD2 (6 bases). Germline V lookup: CDR1 LNHDA, CDR2 SQIVND (reference sequence). V was cut by 6 bases and J by 2 bases, with 17 bases left in between. This CDR3 has 15 residues. CDR3 coding DNA: TGTGCCAGTAGCCAGACGCCGGGACTTACCTACGAGCAGTACTTC. As protein: CASSQTPGLTYEQYF.

This clone was detected only a few times. The rearrangement links TRBV6-4 to TRBJ2-7; D possibly corresponds to TRBD2 (5 bases). Trimming removed 3 bases from V and 6 bases from J, with 15 bases in between. This CDR3 comprises 14 residues. CDR1 is MRHNA, CDR2 SNTAGT, per germline. The DNA for the CDR3 is TGTGCCAGCAGTGAGAGCCAGGTAGCGTCCGAGCAGTACTTC. It is translated as CASSESQVASEQYF.

The chain carries TRBV7-2 and TRBJ1-4; D is ambiguous. There are 16 residues in the CDR3. V was trimmed by 5 bases and J by 1 base, leaving 14 bases between them. Germline CDR1 reads SGHTA; CDR2 reads FQGNSA. Here the CDR3 DNA reads TGTGCCAGCAGCCTAAGAACCGGGATAACTAATGAAAAACTGTTTTTT. Residues: CASSLRTGITNEKLFF.

V is TRBV6-5 and J is TRBJ1-2, with 7 nucleotides matching TRBD1. Germline CDR1 and CDR2: MNHEY and SVGAGI. The CDR3 is 11 residues long. V was pared by 4 bases and J by 8 bases, with 1 base of the junction left unmatched. The CDR3 nucleotides are TGTGCCAGCAGTTCGACAGGGGGCTACACCTTC. It yields the protein CASSSTGGYTF.

This clone occurred once. The chain joins TRBV19 to TRBJ1-4, with 7 bases matching TRBD1. The CDR3 consists of 13 residues. The V gene end was trimmed by 5 bases and the J gene end by 11 bases; junction bases not matched to a gene: 8. From germline, CDR1 is LNHDA and CDR2 SQIVND (reference sequence). The CDR3 loop reads CASSSRDSLKLFF. CDR3 DNA sequence: TGTGCCAGTAGTTCCAGGGACAGTTTGAAACTGTTTTTT. Complete variable domain (other parts from reference TRBV19 and TRBJ1-4): DGGITQSPKYLFRKEGQNVTLSCEQNLNHDAMYWYRQDPGQGLRLIYYSQIVNDFQKGDIAEGYSVSREKKESFPLTVTSAQKNPTAFYLCASSSRDSLKLFFGSGTQLSVL.

V and J are TRBV7-3 and TRBJ2-1; D is undetermined. CDR1 is SGHTA and CDR2 is FQGTGA in the germline V gene. This CDR3 is built from 11 residues. Trimming shortened V by 5 bases and J by 7 bases, and 6 bases separated the two germline ends. CDR3 region: CASSNTNEQFF. The CDR3 bases are TGTGCCAGCAGCAACACGAATGAGCAGTTCTTC.

The chain carries TRBV28 and TRBJ2-3; D is unresolved. Per germline, CDR1 MDHEN and CDR2 SYDVKM. V lost 4 bases, J lost 3 bases, and 5 bases lay in between. The CDR3 contains 12 residues. The DNA for the CDR3 is TGTGCCAGCAGTTCCACTACAGATACGCAGTATTTT. As protein: CASSSTTDTQYF.

The chain is built from TRBV4-2 and TRBJ1-5; TRBD1 aligns across 7 bases. V gave up 0 bases and J gave up 4 bases; unmatched junction bases: 18. Germline V gives CDR1 LGHNA, CDR2 YNFKEQ. This CDR3 comprises 20 residues. The CDR3 region has the DNA TGTGCCAGCAGCCAAGAAGGGGCAGGGGGGTATGAGGGTGGGAATCAGCCCCAGCATTTT. It yields the protein CASSQEGAGGYEGGNQPQHF.

This chain connects TRBV5-4 to TRBJ2-3, with a tentative D call TRBD2 (5 bases). Trimming took 3 bases from V and 0 from J, leaving 8 bases between them. Germline V gene sequence: CDR1 SGHNT, CDR2 YYREEE (reference sequence). The CDR3 sequence is 14 residues long. DNA for the CDR3: TGTGCCAGCAGCTCAGGACTGAGCACAGATACGCAGTATTTT. Its protein product is CASSSGLSTDTQYF.

This chain links TRBV12-3 or TRBV12-4 with TRBJ1-2; TRBD1 matches 7 bases. CDR3 size: 12 residues. Trimming cost V 7 bases and J 5 bases; bases outside gene matches: 4. CDR3 in DNA: TGTGCCAGCAACAGGGGAGTATATGGCTACACCTTC. Its translation is CASNRGVYGYTF.

The chain uses TRBV7-9 and TRBJ2-1, with 9 positions matching TRBD2. Germline CDR1 reads SEHNR; CDR2 reads FQNEAQ (reference sequence). The CDR3 is 15 residues long. Germline trimming cut 7 bases from V and 4 bases from J; bases unmatched to any gene: 8. CDR3 residues: CASTETSGNYNEQFF. DNA for the CDR3: TGTGCCAGCACCGAGACTAGCGGCAATTACAATGAGCAGTTCTTC.

The genes are TRBV12-3 or TRBV12-4 and TRBJ1-2; TRBD1 aligns across 7 bases. The CDR3 length is 12 residues. Trimming at V came to 6 bases and at J to 7 bases, leaving 5 bases not matched to a gene. The chain's CDR3 is CASRDRRIGYTF. CDR3 DNA sequence: TGTGCCAGCAGGGACAGGAGGATTGGCTACACCTTC.

The chain carries TRBV6-6 and TRBJ1-5, with TRBD1 matching over 8 bases. From germline, CDR1 is MNHNY and CDR2 SVGAGI (reference sequence). Trimming removed 5 bases from V and 4 bases from J; junction bases left unmatched: 7. CDR3 size: 15 residues. The CDR3 bases are TGTGCCAGCAGTCGCAACACAGGGGGTAATCAGCCCCAGCATTTT. Residues: CASSRNTGGNQPQHF.

The V gene is TRBV19, the J gene TRBJ1-2, with 8 bases matching TRBD1. J gave up 8 bases and V 4 bases, and 3 bases lay outside the gene matches. Germline CDR1 reads LNHDA; CDR2 reads SQIVND (reference sequence). This CDR3 has 12 residues. CDR3 loop: CASSTTGAGYTF. The CDR3 nucleotides read TGTGCCAGTAGTACGACAGGGGCCGGCTACACCTTC.

The CDR3 DNA is TGTGCCAGCAGGAAGTTCGGGACAGGGGCAATTGGTAATTCACCCCTCCACTTT. It encodes CASRKFGTGAIGNSPLHF. V and J are TRBV28 and TRBJ1-6, with TRBD1 matching 10 bases. CDR1 MDHEN and CDR2 SYDVKM come from the germline V gene. There are 18 residues in the CDR3. The trim removed 6 bases at V and 6 bases at J, leaving 14 bases unmatched. Complete variable domain (other parts from reference TRBV28 and TRBJ1-6): DVKVTQSSRYLVKRTGEKVFLECVQDMDHENMFWYRQDPGLGLRLIYFSYDVKMKEKGDIPEGYSVSREKKERFSLILESASTNQTSMYLCASRKFGTGAIGNSPLHFGNGTRLTVT.

The chain combines TRBV19 with TRBJ2-1; 8 bases are a match to TRBD2. Germline loops: CDR1 LNHDA, CDR2 SQIVND (reference sequence). The length of the CDR3 is 16 residues. The ends lost 6 bases at V and 2 bases at J; junction bases unmatched: 9. The CDR3 region has the DNA TGTGCCAGTAGCCGGGGGGGCTGGGGCGCCTACAATGAGCAGTTCTTC. Encoded protein: CASSRGGWGAYNEQFF.

This sequence joins TRBV5-1 and TRBJ2-1; TRBD2 aligns across 10 bases. J gave up 9 bases and V 2 bases, and 8 bases lay outside the gene matches. The CDR3 is made up of 15 amino acids. Germline V gene lookup returns CDR1 SGHRS and CDR2 YFSETQ. Here the CDR3 DNA reads TGCGCCAGCAGCTTACCAGCGGGAGGGCGGGGTGAGCAGTTCTTC. It is translated as CASSLPAGGRGEQFF. Full variable domain (rest looked up from reference TRBV5-1 and TRBJ2-1): KAGVTQTPRYLIKTRGQQVTLSCSPISGHRSVSWYQQTPGQGLQFLFEYFSETQRNKGNFPGRFSGRQFSNSRSEMNVSTLELGDSALYLCASSLPAGGRGEQFFGPGTRLTVL.

V gene TRBV5-1 combines with J gene TRBJ1-5; D is undetermined. Trimming cost V 0 bases and J 1 base, with 8 bases left between them. Germline V gives CDR1 SGHRS, CDR2 YFSETQ. The length of the CDR3 is 15 residues. For the CDR3, the DNA is TGCGCCAGCAGCTTGGGCGGAGAGAGCAATCAGCCCCAGCATTTT. Protein product: CASSLGGESNQPQHF. Full variable domain (outside the CDR3, taken from reference TRBV5-1 and TRBJ1-5): KAGVTQTPRYLIKTRGQQVTLSCSPISGHRSVSWYQQTPGQGLQFLFEYFSETQRNKGNFPGRFSGRQFSNSRSEMNVSTLELGDSALYLCASSLGGESNQPQHFGDGTRLSIL.